Sequencing of this T cell receptor beta chain was carried out in a study of graft-versus-host responses after intestinal transplantation. Study details: The recipients all started with anti-thymocyte globulin induction and then took tacrolimus and steroids for 2 to 4 years.

Clones were sequenced by immunoSEQ multiplex PCR, and TCRdb holds only the in-frame ones, with some missing. Seen here are some 80,000 clones, approximately 89% observed once, and the top ten hold about 8%. Germline loops: CDR1 SQVTM, CDR2 ANQGSEA. The ends were cut back, 1 base at V and 1 base at J, with 8 bases in the middle. The CDR3 runs to 13 residues. General study findings and limits: The authors found GvH clones in recipient marrow, some appearing first in ileum or blood.

Of note for this clone: The antigen remains unidentified.

The J gene is TRBJ2-7, the V gene TRBV29-1; D possibly uses TRBD1 or TRBD2 (5 bases each). The TCR comes from a human donor who was the organ donor for an intestinal transplant. Sequenced material: unstimulated CD8+ T cells sorted from spleen or lymph node cells, taken before transplant. The CDR3 nucleotides are TGCAGCGTTGAAGGGGACGGGTCCTACGAGCAGTACTTC. It codes for CSVEGDGSYEQYF.